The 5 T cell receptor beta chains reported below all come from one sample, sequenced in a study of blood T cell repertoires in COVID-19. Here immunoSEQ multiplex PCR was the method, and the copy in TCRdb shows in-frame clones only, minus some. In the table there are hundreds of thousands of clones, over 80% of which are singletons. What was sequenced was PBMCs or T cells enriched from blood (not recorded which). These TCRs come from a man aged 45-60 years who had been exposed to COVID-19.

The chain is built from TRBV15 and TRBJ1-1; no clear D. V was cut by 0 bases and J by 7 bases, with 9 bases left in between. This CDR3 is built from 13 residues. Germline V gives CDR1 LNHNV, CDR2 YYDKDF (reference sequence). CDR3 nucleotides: TGTGCCACCAGCAGAGATGTCGGGAGTGAAGCTTTCTTT. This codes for CATSRDVGSEAFF.

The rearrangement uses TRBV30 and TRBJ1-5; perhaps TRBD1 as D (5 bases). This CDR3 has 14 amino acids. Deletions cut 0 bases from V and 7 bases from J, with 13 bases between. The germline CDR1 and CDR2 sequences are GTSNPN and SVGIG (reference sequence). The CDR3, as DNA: TGTGCCTGGAGTGTCTCAGCAGGGAGGCAGCCCCAGCATTTT. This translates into CAWSVSAGRQPQHF.

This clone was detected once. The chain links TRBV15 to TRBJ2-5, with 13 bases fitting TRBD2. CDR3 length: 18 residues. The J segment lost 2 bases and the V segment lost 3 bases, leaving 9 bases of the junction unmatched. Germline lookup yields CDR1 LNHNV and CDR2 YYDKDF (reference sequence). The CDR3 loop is CATSSPQGLAGLQETQYF. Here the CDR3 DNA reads TGTGCCACCAGCAGTCCTCAGGGACTAGCGGGGCTTCAAGAGACCCAGTACTTC.

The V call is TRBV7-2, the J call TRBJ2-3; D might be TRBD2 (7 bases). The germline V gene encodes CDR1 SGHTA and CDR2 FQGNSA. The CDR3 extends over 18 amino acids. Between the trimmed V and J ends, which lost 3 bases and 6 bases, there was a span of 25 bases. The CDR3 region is CASSFVGQTGGPRDTQYF. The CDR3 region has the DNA TGTGCCAGCAGCTTTGTGGGGCAAACGGGGGGCCCTCGTGATACGCAGTATTTT.

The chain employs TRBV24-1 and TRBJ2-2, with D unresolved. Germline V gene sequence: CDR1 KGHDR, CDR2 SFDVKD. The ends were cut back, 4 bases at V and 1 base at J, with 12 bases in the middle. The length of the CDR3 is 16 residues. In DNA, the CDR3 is TGTGCCACCAGTGAGAGCGCCTCCGGGAACACCGGGGAGCTGTTTTTT. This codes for CATSESASGNTGELFF.